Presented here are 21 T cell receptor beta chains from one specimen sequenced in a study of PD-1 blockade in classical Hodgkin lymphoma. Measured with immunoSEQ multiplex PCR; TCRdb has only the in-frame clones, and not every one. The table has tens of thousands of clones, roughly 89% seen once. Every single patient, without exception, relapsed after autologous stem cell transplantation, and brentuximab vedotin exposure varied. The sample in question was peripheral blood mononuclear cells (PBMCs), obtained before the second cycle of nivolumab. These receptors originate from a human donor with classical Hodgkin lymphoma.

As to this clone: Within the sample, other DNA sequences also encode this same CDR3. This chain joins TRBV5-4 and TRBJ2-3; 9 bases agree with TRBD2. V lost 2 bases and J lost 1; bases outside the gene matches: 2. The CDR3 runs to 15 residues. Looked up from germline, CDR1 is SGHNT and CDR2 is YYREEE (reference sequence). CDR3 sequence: CASSLGGRGTDTQYF. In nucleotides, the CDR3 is TGTGCCAGCAGCTTAGGCGGGAGGGGCACAGATACGCAGTATTTT.

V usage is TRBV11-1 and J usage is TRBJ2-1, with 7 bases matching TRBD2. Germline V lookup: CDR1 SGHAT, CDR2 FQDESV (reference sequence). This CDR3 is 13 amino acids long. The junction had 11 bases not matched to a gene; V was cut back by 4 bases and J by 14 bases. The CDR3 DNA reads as TGTGCCAGCAGCTCCCTCGGACTAGGAAGAGAGTTCTTC. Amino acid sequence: CASSSLGLGREFF.

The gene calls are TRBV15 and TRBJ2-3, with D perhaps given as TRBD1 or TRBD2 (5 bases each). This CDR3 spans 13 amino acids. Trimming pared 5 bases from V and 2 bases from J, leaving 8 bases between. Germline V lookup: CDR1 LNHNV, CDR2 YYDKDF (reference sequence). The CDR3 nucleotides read TGTGCCACCAGCCGGGACCCCACAGATACGCAGTATTTT. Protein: CATSRDPTDTQYF.

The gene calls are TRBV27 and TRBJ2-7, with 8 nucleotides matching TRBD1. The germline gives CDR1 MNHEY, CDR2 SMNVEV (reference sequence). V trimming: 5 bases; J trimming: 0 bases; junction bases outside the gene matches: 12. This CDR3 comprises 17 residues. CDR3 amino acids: CASSTPGQGANSYEQYF. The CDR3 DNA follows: TGTGCCAGCAGTACACCCGGGCAGGGGGCTAACTCCTACGAGCAGTACTTC.

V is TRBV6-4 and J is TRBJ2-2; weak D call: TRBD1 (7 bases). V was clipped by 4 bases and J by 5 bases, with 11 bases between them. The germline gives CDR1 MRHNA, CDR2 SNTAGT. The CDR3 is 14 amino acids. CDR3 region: CASSGQGGTGELFF. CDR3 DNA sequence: TGTGCCAGCAGTGGCCAGGGGGGAACCGGGGAGCTGTTTTTT.

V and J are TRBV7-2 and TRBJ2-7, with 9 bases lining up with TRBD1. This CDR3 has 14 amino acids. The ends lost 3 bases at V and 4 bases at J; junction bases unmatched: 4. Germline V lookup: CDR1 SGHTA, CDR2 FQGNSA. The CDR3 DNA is TGTGCCAGCAGCTTCCCCGGGACAGGGTACGAGCAGTACTTC. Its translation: CASSFPGTGYEQYF.

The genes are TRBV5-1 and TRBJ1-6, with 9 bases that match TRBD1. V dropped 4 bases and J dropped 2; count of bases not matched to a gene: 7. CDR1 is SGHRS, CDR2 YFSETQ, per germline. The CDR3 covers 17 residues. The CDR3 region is CASSPIQGAPYNSPLHF. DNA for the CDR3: TGCGCCAGCAGCCCGATACAGGGGGCCCCCTATAATTCACCCCTCCACTTT.

Here the CDR3 reads CASSSARGNEQFF. The CDR3 nucleotides read TGTGCCAGCAGTTCGGCCCGGGGCAATGAGCAGTTCTTC. V usage is TRBV27 and J usage is TRBJ2-1; D possibly corresponds to TRBD2 (5 bases). V dropped 4 bases and J dropped 6 bases, with 10 bases sitting between them. The CDR3 has 13 residues. Germline V CDR1 and CDR2: MNHEY, SMNVEV (reference sequence).

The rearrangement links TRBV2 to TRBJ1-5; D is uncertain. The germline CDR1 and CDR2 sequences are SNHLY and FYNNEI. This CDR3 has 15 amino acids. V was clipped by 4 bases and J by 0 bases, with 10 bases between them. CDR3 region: CASSAVSNSNQPQHF. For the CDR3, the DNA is TGTGCCAGCAGTGCCGTCAGTAATAGCAATCAGCCCCAGCATTTT.

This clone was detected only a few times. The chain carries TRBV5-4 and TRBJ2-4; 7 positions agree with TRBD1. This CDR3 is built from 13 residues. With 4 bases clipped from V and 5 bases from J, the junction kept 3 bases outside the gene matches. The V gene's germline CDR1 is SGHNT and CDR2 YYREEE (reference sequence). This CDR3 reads CASSVGQENIQYF. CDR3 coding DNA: TGTGCCAGCAGCGTCGGACAGGAAAACATTCAGTACTTC.

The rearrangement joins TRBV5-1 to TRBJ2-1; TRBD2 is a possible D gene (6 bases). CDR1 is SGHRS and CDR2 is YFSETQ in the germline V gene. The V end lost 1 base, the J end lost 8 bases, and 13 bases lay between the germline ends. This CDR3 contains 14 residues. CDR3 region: CASSLSAGRDEQFF. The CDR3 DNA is TGCGCCAGCAGCTTGTCGGCGGGAAGGGATGAGCAGTTCTTC.

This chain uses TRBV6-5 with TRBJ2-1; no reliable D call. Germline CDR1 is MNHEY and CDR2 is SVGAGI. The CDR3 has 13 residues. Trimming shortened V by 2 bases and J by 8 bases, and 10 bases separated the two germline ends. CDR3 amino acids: CASSYNPVDEQFF. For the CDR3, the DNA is TGTGCCAGCAGTTACAATCCGGTTGATGAGCAGTTCTTC.

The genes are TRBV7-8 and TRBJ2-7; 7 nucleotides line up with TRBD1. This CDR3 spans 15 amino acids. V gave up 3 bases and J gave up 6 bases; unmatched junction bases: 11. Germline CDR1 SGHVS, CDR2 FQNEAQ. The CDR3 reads CASSFARGMSREQYF. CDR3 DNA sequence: TGTGCCAGCAGCTTCGCCAGGGGGATGAGCCGCGAGCAGTACTTC.

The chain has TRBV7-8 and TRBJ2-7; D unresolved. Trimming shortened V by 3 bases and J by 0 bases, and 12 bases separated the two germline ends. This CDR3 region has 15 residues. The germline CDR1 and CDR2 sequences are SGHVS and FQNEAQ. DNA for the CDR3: TGTGCCAGCAGCTTTACCCCTTTACGCTCCTACGAGCAGTACTTC. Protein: CASSFTPLRSYEQYF.

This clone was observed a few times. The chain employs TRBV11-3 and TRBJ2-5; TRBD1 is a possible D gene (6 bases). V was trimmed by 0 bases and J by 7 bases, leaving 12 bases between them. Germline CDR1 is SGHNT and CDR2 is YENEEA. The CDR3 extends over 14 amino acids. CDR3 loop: CASSLEAGDTTQYF. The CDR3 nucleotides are TGTGCCAGCAGCTTAGAGGCAGGGGATACGACCCAGTACTTC.

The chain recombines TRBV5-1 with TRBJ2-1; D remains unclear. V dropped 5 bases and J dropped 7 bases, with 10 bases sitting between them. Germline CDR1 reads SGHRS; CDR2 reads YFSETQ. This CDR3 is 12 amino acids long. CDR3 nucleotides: TGCGCCAGCAGGGATTCCGCAAATGAGCAGTTCTTC. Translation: CASRDSANEQFF.

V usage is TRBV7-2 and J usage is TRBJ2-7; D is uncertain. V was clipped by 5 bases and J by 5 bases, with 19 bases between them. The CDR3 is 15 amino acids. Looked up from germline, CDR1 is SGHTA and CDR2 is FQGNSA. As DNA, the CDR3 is TGTGCCAGCAGCCCCTATGGAGCTGGGGTGGACGAGCAGTACTTC. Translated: CASSPYGAGVDEQYF.

The CDR3 nucleotides read TGTGCCAGCAGTTCGGGAAGAATAATCCCGAACACTGAAGCTTTCTTT. Translated, it gives CASSSGRIIPNTEAFF. The chain links TRBV28 to TRBJ1-1; D is unclear. The CDR3 spans 16 residues. V was cut by 4 bases and J by 1 base, with 16 bases left in between. CDR1 and CDR2 (germline): MDHEN, SYDVKM.

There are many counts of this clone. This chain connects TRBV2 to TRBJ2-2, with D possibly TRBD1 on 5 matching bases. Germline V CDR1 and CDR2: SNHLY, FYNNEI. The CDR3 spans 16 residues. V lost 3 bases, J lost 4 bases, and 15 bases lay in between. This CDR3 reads CASSDRGRSVTGELFF. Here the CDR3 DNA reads TGTGCCAGCAGTGATAGGGGTAGGAGCGTCACCGGGGAGCTGTTTTTT.

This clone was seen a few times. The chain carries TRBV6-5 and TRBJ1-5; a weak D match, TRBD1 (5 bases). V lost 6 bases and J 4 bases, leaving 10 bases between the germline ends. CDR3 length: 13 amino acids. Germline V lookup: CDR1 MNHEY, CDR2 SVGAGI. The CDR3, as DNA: TGTGCCAGCAGGCCCCAGGGAAATCAGCCCCAGCATTTT. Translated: CASRPQGNQPQHF.

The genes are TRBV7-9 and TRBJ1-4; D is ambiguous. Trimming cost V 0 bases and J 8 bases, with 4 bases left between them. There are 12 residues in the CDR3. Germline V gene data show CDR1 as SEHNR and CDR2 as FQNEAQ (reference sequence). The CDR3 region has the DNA TGTGCCAGCAGCTTAGCGGAGGAAAAACTGTTTTTT. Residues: CASSLAEEKLFF. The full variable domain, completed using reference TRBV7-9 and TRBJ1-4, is DTGVSQNPRHKITKRGQNVTFRCDPISEHNRLYWYRQTLGQGPEFLTYFQNEAQLEKSRLLSDRFSAERPKGSFSTLEIQRTEQGDSAMYLCASSLAEEKLFFGSGTQLSVL.